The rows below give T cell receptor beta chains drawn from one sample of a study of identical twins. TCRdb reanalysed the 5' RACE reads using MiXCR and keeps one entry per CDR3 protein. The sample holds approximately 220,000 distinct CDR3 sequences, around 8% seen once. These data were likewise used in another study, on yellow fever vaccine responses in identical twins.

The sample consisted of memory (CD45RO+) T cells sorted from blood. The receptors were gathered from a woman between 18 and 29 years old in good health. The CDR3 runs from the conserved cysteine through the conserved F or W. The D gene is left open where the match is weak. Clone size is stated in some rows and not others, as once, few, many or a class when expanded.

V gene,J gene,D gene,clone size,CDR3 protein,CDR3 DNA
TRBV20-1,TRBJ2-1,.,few,CSAQGGTYNEQFF,TGCAGTGCGCAGGGCGGAACCTACAATGAGCAGTTCTTC
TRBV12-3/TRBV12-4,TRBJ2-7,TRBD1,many,CASSPNRGLGEQYF,TGTGCCAGCAGTCCGAACAGGGGGCTTGGCGAGCAGTACTTC
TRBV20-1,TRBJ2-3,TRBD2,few,CSVRTSGGIRVTDTQYF,TGCAGTGTAAGGACTAGCGGGGGAATTCGGGTCACAGATACGCAGTATTTT
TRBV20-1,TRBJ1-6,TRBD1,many,CSAKTGTDNSPLHF,TGCAGTGCCAAGACCGGGACAGATAATTCACCCCTCCACTTT
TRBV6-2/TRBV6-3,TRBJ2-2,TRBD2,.,CASRGQRGANTGELFF,TGTGCCAGCAGGGGTCAGCGGGGGGCGAACACCGGGGAGCTGTTTTTT
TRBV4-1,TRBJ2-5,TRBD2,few,CASSQAPPRGLAGGLQETQYF,TGCGCCAGCAGCCAAGCCCCCCCGAGGGGATTAGCGGGAGGCCTCCAAGAGACCCAGTACTTC
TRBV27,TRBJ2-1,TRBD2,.,CASSLFPSGGSYNEQFF,TGTGCCAGCAGTTTATTTCCTAGCGGGGGCTCCTACAATGAGCAGTTCTTC
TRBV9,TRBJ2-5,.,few,CASSVRADQGTQYF,TGTGCCAGCAGCGTTCGGGCGGACCAGGGGACCCAGTACTTC
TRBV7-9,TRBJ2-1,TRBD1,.,CASSLTGGFDEQFF,TGTGCCAGCAGCCTGACAGGGGGATTCGATGAGCAGTTCTTC
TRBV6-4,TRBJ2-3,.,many,CASSEEVTDTQYF,TGTGCCAGCAGTGAGGAGGTCACAGATACGCAGTATTTT
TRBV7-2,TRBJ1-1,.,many,CASSQIVGTEAFF,TGTGCCAGCAGCCAAATAGTCGGCACTGAAGCTTTCTTT
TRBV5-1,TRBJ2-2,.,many,CASSPGAGGFGTGELFF,TGCGCCAGCAGCCCGGGAGCAGGAGGGTTCGGCACCGGGGAGCTGTTTTTT
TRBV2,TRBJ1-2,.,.,CASSQGYYGYTF,TGTGCCAGTTCGCAGGGGTACTACGGCTACACCTTC
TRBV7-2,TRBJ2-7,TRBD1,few,CASSLAGGTGYEQYF,TGTGCCAGCAGCTTAGCAGGGGGGACAGGCTACGAGCAGTACTTC
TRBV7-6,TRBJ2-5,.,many,CASSTGRSVKYPQETQYF,TGTGCCAGCAGCACCGGACGGAGCGTCAAGTACCCCCAAGAGACCCAGTACTTC
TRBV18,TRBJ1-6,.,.,CASSPMDPGLDSPLHF,TGTGCCAGCTCACCAATGGACCCCGGCCTTGATTCACCCCTCCACTTT
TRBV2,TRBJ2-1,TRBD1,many,CASIHLGDREYNEQFF,TGTGCCAGCATCCACCTAGGGGACAGGGAATACAATGAGCAGTTCTTC
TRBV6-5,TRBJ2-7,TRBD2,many,CASSYGGDHSYEQYF,TGTGCCAGCAGTTACGGGGGGGATCATTCCTACGAGCAGTACTTC
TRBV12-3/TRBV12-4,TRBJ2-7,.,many,CASSPLGTRGEQYF,TGTGCCAGCAGTCCATTGGGTACGAGGGGAGAGCAGTACTTC
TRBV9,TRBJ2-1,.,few,CASSVELVVNEQFF,TGTGCCAGCAGCGTAGAACTAGTGGTCAATGAGCAGTTCTTC
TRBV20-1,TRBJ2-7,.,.,CSARVEAYEQYF,TGCAGTGCTAGGGTGGAAGCCTACGAGCAGTACTTC
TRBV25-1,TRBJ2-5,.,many,CASSEPATGIQETQYF,TGTGCCAGCAGTGAACCCGCGACGGGGATCCAAGAGACCCAGTACTTC
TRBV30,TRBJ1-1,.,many,CAWTSGREAFF,TGTGCCTGGACGTCTGGCAGAGAAGCTTTCTTT
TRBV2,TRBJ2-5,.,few,CASSERLRGDEETQYF,TGTGCCAGCAGTGAAAGGTTACGGGGCGACGAAGAGACCCAGTACTTC
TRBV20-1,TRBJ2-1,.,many,CSARDLNEQFF,TGCAGTGCTAGAGATCTGAATGAGCAGTTCTTC
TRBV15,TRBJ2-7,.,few,CATSRDPGGASYEQYF,TGTGCCACCAGCAGAGATCCGGGGGGCGCGTCCTACGAGCAGTACTTC
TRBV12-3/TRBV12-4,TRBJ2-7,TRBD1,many,CASSPGQGSHEQYF,TGTGCCAGCAGCCCCGGACAGGGTAGTCACGAGCAGTACTTC